This TCR beta chain was identified in a study of T cell responses to AZD1222 COVID-19 vaccine. Comment on this clone: The target antigen is unknown.

Study-wide findings and caveats: Only after the peak T cell response were repertoires sampled. The study reported that nearly half of spike-specific TCRs target unmutated variant regions.

The protocol was immunoSEQ multiplex PCR, while the TCRdb copy is restricted to in-frame clones and leaves out a portion. Among 150,000 to 200,000 clones listed, roughly 90% were seen once. The sample was peripheral blood, taken on day 0 of AZD1222 vaccination. The sequence derives from an adult in good health.

CDR3 sequence reads: CASSPRHTGTYEQYF. For the CDR3, the DNA is TGTGCCAGCTCACCACGGCATACAGGCACCTACGAGCAGTACTTC. V and J are TRBV18 and TRBJ2-7, with a tentative D call TRBD1 (5 bases). The V gene lost 1 base and the J gene lost 2 bases, with 12 bases spanning the gap. CDR1 KGHSH and CDR2 LQKENI come from the germline V gene. CDR3 length equals 15 residues.